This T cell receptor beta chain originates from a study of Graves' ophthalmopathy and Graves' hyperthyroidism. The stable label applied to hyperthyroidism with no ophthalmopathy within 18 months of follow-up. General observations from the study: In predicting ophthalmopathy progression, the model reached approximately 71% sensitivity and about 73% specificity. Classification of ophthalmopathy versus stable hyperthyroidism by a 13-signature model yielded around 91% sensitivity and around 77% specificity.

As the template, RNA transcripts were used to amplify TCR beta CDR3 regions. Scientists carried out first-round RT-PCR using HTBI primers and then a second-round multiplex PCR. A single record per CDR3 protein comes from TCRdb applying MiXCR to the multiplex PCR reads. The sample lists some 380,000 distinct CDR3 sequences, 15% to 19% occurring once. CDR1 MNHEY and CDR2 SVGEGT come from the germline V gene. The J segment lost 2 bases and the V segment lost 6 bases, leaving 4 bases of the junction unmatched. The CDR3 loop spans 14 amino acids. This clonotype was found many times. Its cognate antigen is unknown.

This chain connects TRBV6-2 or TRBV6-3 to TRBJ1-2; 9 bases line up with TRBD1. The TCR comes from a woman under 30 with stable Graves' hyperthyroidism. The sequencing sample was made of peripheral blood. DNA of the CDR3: TGTGCCAGCAGGGGACAGGGTATAAACTATGGCTACACCTTC. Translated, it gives CASRGQGINYGYTF.